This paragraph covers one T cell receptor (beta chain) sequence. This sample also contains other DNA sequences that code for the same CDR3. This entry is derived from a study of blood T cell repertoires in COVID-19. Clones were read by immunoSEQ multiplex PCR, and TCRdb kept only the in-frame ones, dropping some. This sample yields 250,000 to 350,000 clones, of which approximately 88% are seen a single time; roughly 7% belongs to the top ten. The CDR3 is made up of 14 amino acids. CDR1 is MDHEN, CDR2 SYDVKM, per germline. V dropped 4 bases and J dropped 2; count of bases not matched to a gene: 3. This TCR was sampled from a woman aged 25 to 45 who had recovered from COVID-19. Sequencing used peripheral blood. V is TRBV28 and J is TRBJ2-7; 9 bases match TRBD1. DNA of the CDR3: TGTGCCAGCAGTTCGGGACAGGGAGCCTACGAGCAGTACTTC. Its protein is CASSSGQGAYEQYF.